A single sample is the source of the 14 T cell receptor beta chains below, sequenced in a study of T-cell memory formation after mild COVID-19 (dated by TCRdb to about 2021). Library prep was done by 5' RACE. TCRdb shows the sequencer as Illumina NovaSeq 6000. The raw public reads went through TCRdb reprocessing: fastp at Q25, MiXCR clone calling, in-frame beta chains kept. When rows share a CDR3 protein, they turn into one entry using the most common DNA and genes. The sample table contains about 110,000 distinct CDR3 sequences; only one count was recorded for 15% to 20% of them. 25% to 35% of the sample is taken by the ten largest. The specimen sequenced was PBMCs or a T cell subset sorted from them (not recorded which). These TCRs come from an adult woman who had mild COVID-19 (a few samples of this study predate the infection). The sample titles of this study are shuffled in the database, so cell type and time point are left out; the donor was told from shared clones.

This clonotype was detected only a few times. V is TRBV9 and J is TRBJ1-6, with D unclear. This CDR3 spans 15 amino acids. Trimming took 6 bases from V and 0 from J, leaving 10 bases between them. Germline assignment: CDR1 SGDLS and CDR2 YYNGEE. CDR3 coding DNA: TGTGCCAGCACGTCGGGAAGCTCCTATAATTCACCCCTCCACTTT. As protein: CASTSGSSYNSPLHF.

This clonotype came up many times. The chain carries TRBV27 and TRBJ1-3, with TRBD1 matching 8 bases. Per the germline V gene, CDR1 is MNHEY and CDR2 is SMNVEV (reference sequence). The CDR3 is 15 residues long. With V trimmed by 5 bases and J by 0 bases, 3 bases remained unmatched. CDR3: CASSRDRSSGNTIYF. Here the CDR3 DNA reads TGTGCCAGCAGTCGGGACAGGAGCTCTGGAAACACCATATATTTT.

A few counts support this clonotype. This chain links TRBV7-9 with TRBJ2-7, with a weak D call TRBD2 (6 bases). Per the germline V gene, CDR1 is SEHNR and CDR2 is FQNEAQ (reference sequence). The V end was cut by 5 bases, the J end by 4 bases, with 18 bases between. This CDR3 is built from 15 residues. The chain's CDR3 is CASSSPYRERYEQYF. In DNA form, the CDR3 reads TGTGCCAGCAGCAGCCCCTACCGGGAGCGGTACGAGCAGTACTTC.

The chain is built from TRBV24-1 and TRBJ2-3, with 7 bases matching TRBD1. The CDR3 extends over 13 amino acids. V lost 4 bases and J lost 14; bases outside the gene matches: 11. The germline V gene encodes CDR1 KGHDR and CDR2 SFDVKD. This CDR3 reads CATSEWDSLALYF. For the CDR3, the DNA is TGTGCCACCAGTGAGTGGGACAGCCTCGCTCTGTATTTT.

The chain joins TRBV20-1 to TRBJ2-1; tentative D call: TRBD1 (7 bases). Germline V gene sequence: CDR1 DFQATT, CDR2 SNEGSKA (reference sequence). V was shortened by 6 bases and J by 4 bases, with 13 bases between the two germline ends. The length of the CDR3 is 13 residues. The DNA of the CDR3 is TGCAGTGCCCTACAGGGGACTTACAATGAGCAGTTCTTC. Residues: CSALQGTYNEQFF.

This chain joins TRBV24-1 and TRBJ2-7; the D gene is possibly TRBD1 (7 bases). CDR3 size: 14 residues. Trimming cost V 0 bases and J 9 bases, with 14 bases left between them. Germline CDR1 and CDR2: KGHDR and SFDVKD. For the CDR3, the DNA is TGTGCCACCAGTGATTTGGGCGGGACAGATCGGCAGTACTTC. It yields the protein CATSDLGGTDRQYF.

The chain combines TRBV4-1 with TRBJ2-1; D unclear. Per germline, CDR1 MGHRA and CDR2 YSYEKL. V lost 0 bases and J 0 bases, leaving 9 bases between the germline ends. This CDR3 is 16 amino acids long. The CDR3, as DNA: TGCGCCAGCAGCCAAGAAGTGATGTACTCCTACAATGAGCAGTTCTTC. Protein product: CASSQEVMYSYNEQFF.

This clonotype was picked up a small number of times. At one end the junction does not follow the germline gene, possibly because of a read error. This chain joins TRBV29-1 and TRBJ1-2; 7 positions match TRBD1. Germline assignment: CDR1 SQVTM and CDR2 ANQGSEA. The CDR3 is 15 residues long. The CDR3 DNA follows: TGCAGCGTGGAAGGACAGGCCTTATCTAACTATGGCTACACCTTC. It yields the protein CSVEGQALSNYGYTF.

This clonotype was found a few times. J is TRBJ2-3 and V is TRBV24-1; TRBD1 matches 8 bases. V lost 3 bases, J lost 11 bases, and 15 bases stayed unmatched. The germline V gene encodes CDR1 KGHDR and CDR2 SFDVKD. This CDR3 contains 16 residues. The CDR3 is CATSDPGQAPRVGQYF. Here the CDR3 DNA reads TGTGCCACCAGTGATCCGGGACAGGCGCCCAGAGTCGGGCAGTATTTT.

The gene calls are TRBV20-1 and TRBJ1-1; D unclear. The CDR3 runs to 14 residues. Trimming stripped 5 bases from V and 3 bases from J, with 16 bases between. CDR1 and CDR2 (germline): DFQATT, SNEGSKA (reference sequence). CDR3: CSAPPLTGDTEAFF. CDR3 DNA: TGCAGTGCTCCACCGTTGACCGGAGACACTGAAGCTTTCTTT.

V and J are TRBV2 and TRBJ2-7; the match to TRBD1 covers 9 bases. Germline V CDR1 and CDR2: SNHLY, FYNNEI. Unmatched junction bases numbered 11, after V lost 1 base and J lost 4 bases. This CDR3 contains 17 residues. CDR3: CASSEGVPGQGVYEQYF. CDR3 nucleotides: TGTGCCAGCAGTGAAGGCGTCCCGGGACAGGGTGTATACGAGCAGTACTTC.

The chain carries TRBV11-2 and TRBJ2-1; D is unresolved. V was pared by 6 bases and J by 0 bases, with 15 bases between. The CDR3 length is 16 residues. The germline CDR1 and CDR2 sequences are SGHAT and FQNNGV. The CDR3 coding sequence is TGTGCCAGCAGTCAGTGGGCGACAAGCTCCTACAATGAGCAGTTCTTC. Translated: CASSQWATSSYNEQFF. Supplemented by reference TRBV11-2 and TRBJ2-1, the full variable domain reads EAGVAQSPRYKIIEKRQSVAFWCNPISGHATLYWYQQILGQGPKLLIQFQNNGVVDDSQLPKDRFSAERLKGVDSTLKIQPAKLEDSAVYLCASSQWATSSYNEQFFGPGTRLTVL.

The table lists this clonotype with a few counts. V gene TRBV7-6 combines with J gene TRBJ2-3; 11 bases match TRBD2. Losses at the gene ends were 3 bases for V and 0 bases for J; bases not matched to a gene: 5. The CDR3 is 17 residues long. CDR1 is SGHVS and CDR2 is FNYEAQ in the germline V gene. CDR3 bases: TGTGCCAGCAGCTTCGGGACTAGCGGATTTAGCACAGATACGCAGTATTTT. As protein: CASSFGTSGFSTDTQYF.

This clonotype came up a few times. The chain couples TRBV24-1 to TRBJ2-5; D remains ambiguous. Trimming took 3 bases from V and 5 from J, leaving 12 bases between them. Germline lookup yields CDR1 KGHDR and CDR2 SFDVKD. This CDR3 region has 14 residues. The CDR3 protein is CATSDTGRLETQYF. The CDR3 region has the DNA TGTGCCACCAGTGATACGGGTCGATTGGAGACCCAGTACTTC.